This T cell receptor (beta chain) was obtained from a study of CD8 T cells in Susac syndrome. After extraction with the RNeasy kit, about 0.45 to 1 ug of the RNA was reverse transcribed using random hexamers. The immunoSEQ assay covered 54 Vbeta and 13 Jbeta segments for CDR3. TCRdb re-analysed the immunoSEQ multiplex PCR reads in MiXCR, keeping a single row per CDR3 protein. The table has over 350,000 distinct CDR3 sequences, approximately 89% seen once. Germline V gene sequence: CDR1 SGHTA, CDR2 FQGNSA. Trimming removed 1 base at V and 4 bases at J, with 14 bases between. This CDR3 region has 16 residues.

This TCR derives from a human donor with multiple sclerosis. What was sequenced was CD8+ T cells from PBMCs. The rearrangement joins TRBV7-2 to TRBJ2-1; D is perhaps TRBD2 (5 bases). CDR3 bases: TGTGCCAGCAGCTTAGTCCCCGGAGGCAGTTACAATGAGCAGTTCTTC. Its translation: CASSLVPGGSYNEQFF.